This is a list of T cell receptor beta chains from one sample in a study of blood T cell repertoires in COVID-19. Produced via immunoSEQ multiplex PCR; TCRdb's table is partial and in-frame only. This sample yields over 130,000 clones, of which about 85% are seen a single time; 2.5% to 3% belongs to the top ten. The sample comprised peripheral blood. These TCRs come from a human donor with COVID-19, enrolled during active disease. The donor label of this sample is uncertain. CDR3s include the opening cysteine and the closing phenylalanine or tryptophan. The D gene is left open where the match is weak. Not all rows give a size; the values are once, few, many and, for expanded clones, a class.

TRBJ2-1	TRBV4-1	once	TRBD2	TGCGCCAGCAGCCAAGGGTCAGCGGGGGTTTCTTACAATGAGCAGTTCTTC	CASSQGSAGVSYNEQFF
TRBJ2-1	TRBV19	.	TRBD1	TGTGCCAGTAGTATCTGGGACAGCTACAATGAGCAGTTCTTC	CASSIWDSYNEQFF
TRBJ2-1	TRBV7-7	.	TRBD2	TGTGCTAGCAGCTTAGTGGGCGGGAGCAGGAATGAGCAGTTCTTC	CASSLVGGSRNEQFF
TRBJ2-5	TRBV14	once	TRBD1	TGTGCCAGCAGCCAAGATACGGGACAGGGATCAGAGACCCAGTACTTC	CASSQDTGQGSETQYF
TRBJ2-7	TRBV10-1	.	TRBD1	TGCGCCAGCAGCATGGGACAGTCGGGCTACGAGCAGTACTTC	CASSMGQSGYEQYF
TRBJ1-1	TRBV30	once	.	TGTGCCTGGAGCCGACAGGTGGACAGCGCTTTCTTT	CAWSRQVDSAFF
TRBJ1-2	TRBV24-1	.	TRBD1	TGTGCCACCAGTGATCCAGGGGGCGGCTATGGCTACACCTTC	CATSDPGGGYGYTF
TRBJ1-5	TRBV24-1	.	.	TGTGCCACCAGCACAGGCTACAATCAGCCCCAGCATTTT	CATSTGYNQPQHF
TRBJ2-5	TRBV7-7	once	.	TGTGCTAGCAGCTTCGGTGAGAGGAAGACCCAGTACTTC	CASSFGERKTQYF
TRBJ1-6	TRBV30	.	.	TGTGCCTGGAGTCGGACATCCTATAGCTCCTATAATTCACCCCTCCACTTT	CAWSRTSYSSYNSPLHF
TRBJ2-2	TRBV19	.	.	TGTGCCAGTAGTTTCAGAGGCGGGGAGCTGTTTTTT	CASSFRGGELFF
TRBJ2-1	TRBV29-1	.	.	TGCAGCGTTGAAAGGCTACGGGACACCTACGAACAGTTCTTC	CSVERLRDTYEQFF
TRBJ2-6	TRBV13	.	TRBD1	TGTGCCAGCAGCCGAAGAGAAGATAACCGGGACAGGGGTGTTGGGGCCAACGTCCTGACTTTC	CASSRREDNRDRGVGANVLTF
TRBJ1-5	TRBV3-1/TRBV3-2	.	.	TGTGCCAGCAGCCAATCTGTGGGCAGGGCCCAGCATTTT	CASSQSVGRAQHF
TRBJ2-1	TRBV20-1	.	.	TGCAGTGCTAGTCGGGGGAGTGTCTCCTACAATGAGCAGTTCTTC	CSASRGSVSYNEQFF
TRBJ2-5	TRBV5-1	.	TRBD2	TGCGCCAGCAGCGCCGCTAGCGGGGGGTTCCAAGAGACCCAGTACTTC	CASSAASGGFQETQYF
TRBJ2-7	TRBV3-1/TRBV3-2	few	TRBD1	TGTGCCAGCAGCCTATATTCCGGGACAGGGACCTCCTACGAGCAGTACTTC	CASSLYSGTGTSYEQYF
TRBJ1-1	TRBV19	.	.	TGTGCCAGTAGTATAAATTCTGGGCAGGCGGGAGGGAACACTGAAGCTTTCTTT	CASSINSGQAGGNTEAFF
TRBJ1-2	TRBV2	.	.	TGTGCCAGCAGTGAACGTGAGGACTATGGCTACACCTTC	CASSEREDYGYTF
TRBJ1-3	TRBV3-1/TRBV3-2	.	TRBD1	TGTGCCAGCAGCCAAGATCTGGGGACAGATAATGGAAACACCATATATTTT	CASSQDLGTDNGNTIYF
TRBJ1-6	TRBV5-6	.	TRBD1	TGTGCCAGCAGCTTGTGGGACAGGGGGGCCTCACCCCTCCACTTT	CASSLWDRGASPLHF
TRBJ1-1	TRBV29-1	.	.	TGCAGCGTTGAAGAGCTACAGTTCACTGAAGCTTTCTTT	CSVEELQFTEAFF
TRBJ1-2	TRBV29-1	.	TRBD1	TGCAGCGTTGAAGAAGGGACAGGGTGGGGCTACACCTTC	CSVEEGTGWGYTF
TRBJ1-2	TRBV5-1	.	TRBD1	TGCGCCAGCAGCTCCGACAGGGCTGCTGCCGTCACCCTGTATGGCTACACCTTC	CASSSDRAAAVTLYGYTF
TRBJ2-1	TRBV5-1	.	.	TGCGCCAGCAGCTTGGTAGGATCGGCATCGGGGTTGGGTGAGCAGTTCTTC	CASSLVGSASGLGEQFF
TRBJ2-3	TRBV5-1	.	TRBD2	TGCGCCAGCAGCTTGCTCACTAGCGGGGGGAGAAGCACAGATACGCAGTATTTT	CASSLLTSGGRSTDTQYF
TRBJ2-5	TRBV27	.	TRBD2	TGTGCCAGCAGTTTATCGGGAGCGGGGAAACAAGAGACCCAGTACTTC	CASSLSGAGKQETQYF
TRBJ2-1	TRBV7-9	few	.	TGTGCCAGCAGCTTAACGGCACCCCGGGGTGAGCAGTTCTTC	CASSLTAPRGEQFF
TRBJ2-1	TRBV7-4	.	TRBD2	TGTGCCAGCAGCTTAGACAGGACTAGCGGGAGCAAACGGGGGCGCGAGCAGTTCTTC	CASSLDRTSGSKRGREQFF
TRBJ2-1	TRBV10-1	.	TRBD2	TGCGCCAGCTCCGGGACTAGCGGGGGGAAGATCAATGAGCAGTTCTTC	CASSGTSGGKINEQFF
TRBJ2-5	TRBV7-3	.	.	TGTGCCAGCAGCCAAACGGGAGTACAAGAGACCCAGTACTTC	CASSQTGVQETQYF
TRBJ2-5	TRBV19	.	TRBD2	TGTGCCAGTAGTATAGATGGGCGGGAGGAGACCCAGTACTTC	CASSIDGREETQYF
TRBJ1-4	TRBV15	.	.	TGTGCCACCAGCCGAGCCTACGTGGGGGGAACTAATGAAAAACTGTTTTTT	CATSRAYVGGTNEKLFF
TRBJ1-1	TRBV12-5	.	TRBD1	TGTGCTAGTGGTACTGGGACAGGGGATGTTGAAGCTTTCTTT	CASGTGTGDVEAFF
TRBJ2-2	TRBV5-6	.	.	TGTGCCAGCGCCAGACAGAACACCGGGGAGCTGTTTTTT	CASARQNTGELFF
TRBJ2-1	TRBV6-2/TRBV6-3	.	.	TGTGCCAGCAGTTACGTCGGGGTTTCAAATGAGCAGTTCTTC	CASSYVGVSNEQFF
TRBJ1-5	TRBV19	.	.	TGTGCCAGTAGTGAGTCCCCAAATAGCAATCAGCCCCAGCATTTT	CASSESPNSNQPQHF
TRBJ1-2	TRBV5-1	.	.	TGCGCCAGCAGCTTGGGGGAGGACTATGGCTACACCTTC	CASSLGEDYGYTF
TRBJ1-2	TRBV27	.	TRBD1	TGTGCCAGCAGTTTTGTCGGGACAGAAGACAGAGTTGGTGGCTACACCTTC	CASSFVGTEDRVGGYTF
TRBJ2-1	TRBV11-2	.	TRBD2	TGTGCCAGCAGCTTAGATGGGGGGGATAATGAGCAGTTCTTC	CASSLDGGDNEQFF
TRBJ1-6	TRBV30	once	.	TGTGCCTGGACAAGGGGATTTAATACAGGGTCACCCCTCCACTTT	CAWTRGFNTGSPLHF
TRBJ2-7	TRBV19	.	.	TGTGCCAGTAGTATCCTACTAGGCGCCGGTTACGAGCAGTACTTC	CASSILLGAGYEQYF
TRBJ1-6	TRBV10-3	.	.	TGTGCCATCAGTGGGGAGATGGGGGGGAATTCACCCCTCCACTTT	CAISGEMGGNSPLHF
TRBJ2-1	TRBV30	.	TRBD2	TGTGCCTTCGGACTAGCGGGAGTTTTTCAGCAGTTCTTC	CAFGLAGVFQQFF
TRBJ1-6	TRBV27	.	TRBD1	TGTGCCAGCAGTACCCCAGACAGGGGGCGAAATCGGGATTCACCCCTCCACTTT	CASSTPDRGRNRDSPLHF
TRBJ1-3	TRBV11-3	.	.	TGTGCCAGCAGCTTTGGCGGGGATCCCGGAAACACCATATATTTT	CASSFGGDPGNTIYF
TRBJ2-7	TRBV28	.	.	TGTGCCAGCAGTTTTAGCGTAGGGGAGCAGTACTTC	CASSFSVGEQYF
TRBJ1-2	TRBV6-5	.	.	TGTGCCAGCAGTCAACAGAACTATGGCTACACCTTC	CASSQQNYGYTF
TRBJ1-4	TRBV9	.	TRBD1	TGTGCCAGCAGCCCCAAGGACAGGGTCGCTAATGAAAAACTGTTTTTT	CASSPKDRVANEKLFF